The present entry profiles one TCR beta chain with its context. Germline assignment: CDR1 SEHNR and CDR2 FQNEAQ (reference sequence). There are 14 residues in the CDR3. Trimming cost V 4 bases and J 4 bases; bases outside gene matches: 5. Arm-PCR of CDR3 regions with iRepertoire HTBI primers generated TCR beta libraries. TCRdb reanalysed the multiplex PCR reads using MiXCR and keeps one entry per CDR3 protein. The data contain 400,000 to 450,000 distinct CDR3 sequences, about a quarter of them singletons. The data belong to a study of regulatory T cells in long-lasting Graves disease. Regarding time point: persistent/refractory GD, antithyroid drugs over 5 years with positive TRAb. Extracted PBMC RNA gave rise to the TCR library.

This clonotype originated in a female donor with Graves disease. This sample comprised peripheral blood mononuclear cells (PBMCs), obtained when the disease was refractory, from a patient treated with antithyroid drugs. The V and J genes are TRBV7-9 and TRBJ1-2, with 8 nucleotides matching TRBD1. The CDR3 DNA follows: TGTGCCAGCAGCTCCCGGGACAGGTCCTATGGCTACACCTTC. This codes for CASSSRDRSYGYTF.